These T cell receptor beta chains were read from a single sample in a study of blood T cell repertoires in COVID-19. Sequencing used immunoSEQ multiplex PCR; TCRdb keeps in-frame clones, though not all of them. The data show approximately 46,000 clones, about 91% seen once. What was sequenced was peripheral blood. The receptors shown here come from a human donor in a cohort sampled during active COVID-19. CDR3s include the opening cysteine and the closing phenylalanine or tryptophan. Each record gives: J gene, V gene, CDR3 protein.

J: TRBJ2-7
V: TRBV11-3
CDR3: CASSPRAGPIYEQYF

J: TRBJ2-5
V: TRBV19
CDR3: CASSLRGAGLAGGETQYF

J: TRBJ1-1
V: TRBV18
CDR3: CASSPGGANTEAFF

J: TRBJ1-3
V: TRBV6-6
CDR3: CASSSGTSGNTIYF

J: TRBJ1-1
V: TRBV14
CDR3: CASSQSGTGYFF

J: TRBJ1-2
V: TRBV29-1
CDR3: CSVATRDSWTGYTF

J: TRBJ1-1
V: TRBV5-1
CDR3: CASSLLTANTEAFF

J: TRBJ1-5
V: TRBV7-4
CDR3: CASSLARAGPSNQPQHF

J: TRBJ2-3
V: TRBV5-1
CDR3: CASSLDPGSTDTQYF

J: TRBJ1-1
V: TRBV28
CDR3: CASSPGLEAFF

J: TRBJ2-7
V: TRBV27
CDR3: CASRASGGYEQYF

J: TRBJ2-3
V: TRBV6-2/TRBV6-3
CDR3: CASSYLDSLTDTQYF

J: TRBJ2-1
V: TRBV7-2
CDR3: CASSPHREQFF

J: TRBJ1-5
V: TRBV5-4
CDR3: CASSWGQNQPQHF

J: TRBJ2-5
V: TRBV7-2
CDR3: CASSSQGRGETQYF

J: TRBJ1-6
V: TRBV7-9
CDR3: CASSFRTAGSPLHF

J: TRBJ2-5
V: TRBV7-9
CDR3: CASSLRQGRGETQYF

J: TRBJ2-3
V: TRBV6-1
CDR3: CASSEAGRTDTQYF